Listed below are T cell receptor beta chains from one sample, sequenced in a study of T cell responses to AZD1222 COVID-19 vaccine. Sequencing was performed with immunoSEQ multiplex PCR; in TCRdb, only in-frame clones are kept and a portion is missing. The sample has 95,000 to 150,000 clones; just over 90% are singletons. The source material was peripheral blood, sampled 28 days after the second AZD1222 dose. These receptors originate from an adult who received the AZD1222 COVID-19 vaccine. CDR3s include the opening cysteine and the closing phenylalanine or tryptophan. The D gene is left open where the match is weak. Not all rows give a size; the values are once, few, many and, for expanded clones, a class.

d_call,v_call,clone_size,j_call,cdr3_aa,cdr3_nt
NA,TRBV2,NA,TRBJ2-5,CASSEGRAGQETQYF,TGTGCCAGCAGTGAGGGCAGGGCAGGGCAAGAGACCCAGTACTTC
NA,TRBV25-1,NA,TRBJ1-1,CASSVKRNTEAFF,TGTGCCAGCAGTGTTAAAAGGAACACTGAAGCTTTCTTT
NA,TRBV6-5,NA,TRBJ1-4,CASSYSGLRNEKLFF,TGTGCCAGCAGTTACTCGGGACTCCGTAATGAAAAACTGTTTTTT
TRBD1,TRBV6-2/TRBV6-3,NA,TRBJ1-5,CASSYGTGVMRPQHF,TGTGCCAGCAGTTACGGCACAGGGGTGATGAGGCCCCAGCATTTT
TRBD1,TRBV19,NA,TRBJ2-1,CASSNPRGQIDEQFF,TGTGCCAGTAGCAACCCCAGGGGGCAGATCGATGAGCAGTTCTTC
TRBD1,TRBV7-9,NA,TRBJ1-3,CASSHITGAGNTIYF,TGTGCCAGCAGCCACATCACAGGGGCTGGAAACACCATATATTTT
NA,TRBV19,NA,TRBJ1-3,CASSLGGPGNTIYF,TGTGCCAGTAGTCTGGGGGGACCTGGAAACACCATATATTTT
NA,TRBV6-5,NA,TRBJ2-7,CASSSRLVPPGEQYF,TGTGCCAGCAGTTCCCGACTGGTACCTCCGGGGGAGCAGTACTTC
NA,TRBV28,once,TRBJ1-1,CASTGNTEAFF,TGTGCCAGCACCGGGAACACTGAAGCTTTCTTT
NA,TRBV2,NA,TRBJ2-2,CASSASGELFF,TGTGCCAGCAGTGCCTCCGGGGAGCTGTTTTTT
NA,TRBV2,NA,TRBJ1-2,CASSEEGRYGYTF,TGTGCCAGCAGTGAGGAGGGGCGTTATGGCTACACCTTC
NA,TRBV29-1,NA,TRBJ1-2,CSVGRTREPDGYTF,TGCAGCGTTGGGCGGACCCGCGAGCCAGATGGCTACACCTTC
TRBD1,TRBV12-3/TRBV12-4,NA,TRBJ1-5,CASSDRGSQPQHF,TGTGCCAGCAGCGACAGGGGGAGTCAGCCCCAGCATTTT
NA,TRBV6-1,NA,TRBJ2-4,CASSDRKNIQYF,TGTGCCAGCAGTGACAGGAAAAACATTCAGTACTTC
NA,TRBV4-3,NA,TRBJ2-6,CASSQDDSVSGANVLTF,TGCGCCAGCAGCCAAGATGATAGCGTCTCTGGGGCCAACGTCCTGACTTTC
NA,TRBV7-8,NA,TRBJ2-1,CASSLVRGMWKEQFF,TGTGCCAGCAGCTTAGTCCGGGGGATGTGGAAGGAGCAGTTCTTC
NA,TRBV4-1,NA,TRBJ1-4,CASSPDSAFEKLFF,TGCGCCAGCAGCCCGGACAGTGCCTTCGAAAAACTGTTTTTT
TRBD2,TRBV5-1,NA,TRBJ2-3,CASAGGREDTQYF,TGCGCCAGCGCGGGGGGCCGGGAAGATACGCAGTATTTT
NA,TRBV2,NA,TRBJ1-3,CASGAKTGNTIYF,TGTGCCAGCGGGGCAAAGACTGGAAACACCATATATTTT
TRBD1,TRBV7-9,NA,TRBJ1-1,CASSLTGQGDTEAFF,TGTGCCAGCAGCTTAACGGGACAGGGGGACACTGAAGCTTTCTTT
NA,TRBV18,NA,TRBJ2-7,CASSPSRLGPYEQYF,TGTGCCAGCTCACCAAGTCGGCTGGGACCCTACGAGCAGTACTTC
NA,TRBV6-5,NA,TRBJ1-2,CASGRGGYTF,TGTGCCAGCGGCAGGGGCGGCTACACCTTC
TRBD1,TRBV27,NA,TRBJ1-6,CASSFVGTGDNSPLHF,TGTGCCAGCAGTTTCGTAGGTACAGGGGATAATTCACCCCTCCACTTT
NA,TRBV6-5,NA,TRBJ1-2,CASSYRDRPNYGYTF,TGTGCCAGCAGTTACAGGGACCGACCTAACTATGGCTACACCTTC
NA,TRBV21-1,NA,TRBJ1-6,CASSKYGDKNFSPLHF,TGTGCCAGCAGCAAATATGGGGACAAAAACTTCTCACCCCTCCACTTT
TRBD1,TRBV7-9,NA,TRBJ2-5,CASSLETGTPDF,TGTGCCAGCAGCTTAGAGACAGGGACGCCCGACTTC
NA,TRBV6-5,NA,TRBJ2-5,CASSYYGGATYF,TGTGCCAGCAGTTATTATGGTGGGGCGACGTACTTC
NA,TRBV30,NA,TRBJ2-6,CAWSVQVAGANVLTF,TGTGCCTGGAGTGTACAGGTGGCTGGGGCCAACGTCCTGACTTTC
NA,TRBV5-6,NA,TRBJ2-1,CASSYKHGALSYNEQFF,TGTGCCAGCAGCTATAAACACGGGGCTCTCTCCTACAATGAGCAGTTCTTC
NA,TRBV19,NA,TRBJ1-5,CASSIGGSRDQPQHF,TGTGCCAGTAGTATCGGAGGGAGCAGGGATCAGCCCCAGCATTTT
NA,TRBV15,NA,TRBJ1-1,CATSNRQGLGAFF,TGTGCCACCAGCAACCGACAAGGTCTAGGAGCTTTCTTT